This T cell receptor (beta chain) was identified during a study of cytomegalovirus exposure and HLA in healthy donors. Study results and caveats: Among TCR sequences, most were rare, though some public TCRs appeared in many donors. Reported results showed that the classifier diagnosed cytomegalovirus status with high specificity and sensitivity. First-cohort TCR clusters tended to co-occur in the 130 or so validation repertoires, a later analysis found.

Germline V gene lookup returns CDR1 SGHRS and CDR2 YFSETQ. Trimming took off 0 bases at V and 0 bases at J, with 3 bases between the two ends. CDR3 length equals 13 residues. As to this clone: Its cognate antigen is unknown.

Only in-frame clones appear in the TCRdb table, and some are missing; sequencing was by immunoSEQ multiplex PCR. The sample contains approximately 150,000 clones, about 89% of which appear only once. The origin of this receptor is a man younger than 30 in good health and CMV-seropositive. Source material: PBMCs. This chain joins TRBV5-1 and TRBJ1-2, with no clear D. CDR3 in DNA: TGCGCCAGCAGCTTGGCGTCTAACTATGGCTACACCTTC. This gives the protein CASSLASNYGYTF.